This T cell receptor (beta chain) was sequenced in a study of post-analysis software for immune sequencing data. Study context: Included among the disease courses, which were recorded for the cohort, were relapsing-remitting, secondary progressive and progressive-relapsing multiple sclerosis. Study-wide points: Controls showed lower frequencies than patients for five TRBV segments, and TRBV5-6, TRBV5-1 and TRBV20-1 were among these. Patients with multiple sclerosis recorded significantly lower normalized Chao1 diversity than controls, the study found. Samples prepared in the same batch strongly co-clustered by F measure.

V lost 3 bases and J lost 4, with 13 bases in between. The germline CDR1 and CDR2 sequences are DFQATT and SNEGSKA (reference sequence). The CDR3 totals 14 residues. Comments on this clonotype: Its antigen is currently unknown.

Unique molecular identifiers were carried by the TCR beta cDNA libraries. MiXCR, run by TCRdb on the PCR reads, gives a single entry per CDR3 protein. This sample yields about 770,000 distinct CDR3 sequences, of which 35% to 55% are seen a single time; around 4.7% belongs to the top ten. The rearrangement joins TRBV20-1 to TRBJ2-1; D not certain. This sequence was found in a girl aged 5-17 years with multiple sclerosis. Sequencing was carried out using blood. The CDR3 protein is CSASDPRRYNEQFF. The DNA for the CDR3 is TGCAGTGCTAGTGACCCCCGGCGGTACAATGAGCAGTTCTTC.